The 27 T cell receptor beta chains listed next were all sequenced from one sample in a study of blood T cells in healthy people across ages. Together with a sample-barcoded 5' primer, a J-beta primer mix was included in a second PCR lasting about 7 to 11 cycles. MiXCR, applied by TCRdb to the 5' RACE reads, yields one record per CDR3 protein. The table shows 700,000 or so distinct CDR3 sequences, with approximately 22% occurring only once. The sample taken for sequencing was blood. The receptors were sampled from a man in his 70s in good health.

This clonotype showed up just a few times. The J gene is TRBJ2-3, the V gene TRBV20-1; 11 positions match TRBD2. The CDR3 is 17 residues long. J gave up 0 bases and V 5 bases, and 10 bases lay outside the gene matches. CDR1 is DFQATT, CDR2 SNEGSKA, per germline (reference sequence). The CDR3 here is CSAVTLSGGGSTDTQYF. CDR3 nucleotides: TGCAGTGCTGTAACCCTTAGCGGGGGGGGAAGCACAGATACGCAGTATTTT.

The chain combines TRBV14 with TRBJ2-5, with 7 bases identical to TRBD2. Per the germline V gene, CDR1 is SGHDN and CDR2 is FVKESK. The J segment lost 2 bases and the V segment lost 1 base, leaving 7 bases of the junction unmatched. The CDR3 totals 16 residues. The CDR3 DNA follows: TGTGCCAGCAGCCAAGTTTTCATGGGAGGGCAAGAGACCCAGTACTTC. Its translation: CASSQVFMGGQETQYF.

V usage is TRBV11-3 and J usage is TRBJ1-1; D perhaps matches TRBD1 (6 bases). The CDR3 runs to 14 residues. Germline-derived CDR1 and CDR2 are SGHNT and YENEEA. V gave up 5 bases and J gave up 3 bases, with 13 bases separating them. DNA of the CDR3: TGTGCCAGCAGCCCGGGGGGCCAGGACACTGAAGCTTTCTTT. It specifies CASSPGGQDTEAFF. Complete variable domain (other parts from reference TRBV11-3 and TRBJ1-1): EAGVVQSPRYKIIEKKQPVAFWCNPISGHNTLYWYLQNLGQGPELLIRYENEEAVDDSQLPKDRFSAERLKGVDSTLKIQPAELGDSAVYLCASSPGGQDTEAFFGQGTRLTVV.

This clonotype appeared a few times. At one end, the junction sequence differs from germline, possibly due to a read error. The chain uses TRBV7-9 and TRBJ2-3, with 8 bases that match TRBD1. The CDR3 sequence is 15 residues long. Germline V gene data show CDR1 as SEHNR and CDR2 as FQNEAQ (reference sequence). The CDR3 sequence: CASSTRGQGTDAQYF. CDR3 DNA sequence: TGTGCCAGCAGCACCAGGGGGCAGGGAACAGATGCGCAGTATTTT.

The V gene is TRBV12-3 or TRBV12-4, the J gene TRBJ1-2; the D gene is possibly TRBD1 (5 bases). The ends were cut back, 6 bases at V and 5 bases at J, with 10 bases in the middle. This CDR3 spans 12 amino acids. CDR3 DNA sequence: TGTGCCAGCAGCACGACAGAGTATGGCTACACCTTC. Translated: CASSTTEYGYTF.

This clonotype showed up just a few times. The V call is TRBV20-1, the J call TRBJ2-5, with D possibly matching TRBD1 (6 bases). CDR1 is DFQATT and CDR2 is SNEGSKA in the germline V gene (reference sequence). This CDR3 comprises 14 residues. Trimming shortened V by 0 bases and J by 1 base, and 9 bases separated the two germline ends. The CDR3 reads CSAREGAVQETQYF. The CDR3 bases are TGCAGTGCTAGAGAGGGGGCGGTCCAAGAGACCCAGTACTTC.

This clonotype appeared a few times. This chain links TRBV28 with TRBJ2-3; 7 nucleotides match TRBD2. Germline CDR1 and CDR2: MDHEN and SYDVKM. This CDR3 comprises 15 residues. Trimming at V came to 8 bases and at J to 2 bases, leaving 10 bases not matched to a gene. In DNA, the CDR3 is TGTGCCAGCGGCTATATGGGGGGGAACACAGATACGCAGTATTTT. Its protein product is CASGYMGGNTDTQYF.

This clonotype is a singleton in its sample. The gene calls are TRBV18 and TRBJ1-6; D possibly corresponds to TRBD1 (6 bases). Germline CDR1 and CDR2: KGHSH and LQKENI. This CDR3 has 16 amino acids. Deletions cut 0 bases from V and 10 bases from J, with 16 bases between. CDR3 nucleotides: TGTGCCAGCTCACCACCGACGGGGGCACGAGTGTCACCCCTCCACTTT. It yields the protein CASSPPTGARVSPLHF.

This clonotype has only a few counts. The chain carries TRBV12-3 or TRBV12-4 and TRBJ2-2; D uncertain. V lost 3 bases to trimming and J lost 3 bases, with 11 bases between them. This CDR3 is built from 15 residues. The CDR3, as DNA: TGTGCCAGCAGTTTGGTCGCTTGGTACACCGGGGAGCTGTTTTTT. Translation gives CASSLVAWYTGELFF.

The chain employs TRBV7-9 and TRBJ2-3; no firm D call. The CDR3 is 12 residues long. V lost 5 bases and J lost 4, with 7 bases in between. CDR1 is SEHNR and CDR2 is FQNEAQ in the germline V gene (reference sequence). The CDR3 region has the DNA TGTGCCAGCAGCGAATCCCCAGATACGCAGTATTTT. The encoded protein is CASSESPDTQYF.

The chain combines TRBV6-6 with TRBJ1-1; a possible D gene is TRBD1 (6 bases). The germline V and J ends were trimmed by 6 bases and 0 bases, with 8 bases remaining between them. The germline CDR1 and CDR2 sequences are MNHNY and SVGAGI (reference sequence). CDR3 size: 13 residues. CDR3 nucleotide sequence: TGTGCCAGCAGGGGACACCTGAACACTGAAGCTTTCTTT. This codes for CASRGHLNTEAFF.

V and J are TRBV7-8 and TRBJ1-2; 7 bases match TRBD1. The CDR3 is made up of 14 amino acids. Trimming cost V 5 bases and J 8 bases; bases outside gene matches: 11. Germline V gives CDR1 SGHVS, CDR2 FQNEAQ. For the CDR3, the DNA is TGTGCCAGCAGCCCAGGGGGAACCAAGGTGGGCTACACCTTC. Translation: CASSPGGTKVGYTF.

The chain combines TRBV13 with TRBJ2-1; D might be TRBD1 (7 bases). CDR1 is PRHDT, CDR2 FYEKMQ, per germline (reference sequence). This CDR3 is 14 amino acids long. The V end lost 5 bases, the J end lost 5 bases, and 13 bases lay between the germline ends. The CDR3 nucleotides are TGTGCCAGCAGCCAGGGGGGACTTAACAATGAGCAGTTCTTC. It specifies CASSQGGLNNEQFF.

The chain carries TRBV18 and TRBJ2-7, with a tentative D call TRBD2 (5 bases). CDR3 length equals 13 residues. Germline CDR1 and CDR2: KGHSH and LQKENI. V lost 0 bases and J lost 4, with 7 bases in between. CDR3 DNA sequence: TGTGCCAGCTCACCACCGGGGAGATACGAGCAGTACGTC. Its translation: CASSPPGRYEQYV.

This clonotype was seen more than once but under ten times. The chain employs TRBV4-3 and TRBJ2-3; 10 nucleotides line up with TRBD2. V trimming: 5 bases; J trimming: 6 bases; junction bases outside the gene matches: 11. Germline assignment: CDR1 LGHNA and CDR2 YSLEER. The CDR3 is made up of 16 amino acids. The CDR3 DNA reads TGCGCCAGCAGCTATAGCGGGAGGACCGCCGTGGATACGCAGTATTTT. Encoded protein: CASSYSGRTAVDTQYF.

The chain uses TRBV20-1 and TRBJ2-7; TRBD1 is a possible D gene (6 bases). Trimming took off 5 bases at V and 0 bases at J, with 11 bases between the two ends. CDR3 length: 13 amino acids. The germline CDR1 and CDR2 sequences are DFQATT and SNEGSKA (reference sequence). The DNA of the CDR3 is TGCAGTGCTGGGGGCCGGAGCTCCTACGAGCAGTACTTC. Its translation is CSAGGRSSYEQYF.

The gene calls are TRBV11-3 and TRBJ2-7; 7 nucleotides line up with TRBD1. V was pared by 5 bases and J by 4 bases, with 23 bases of the junction left unmatched. Germline V gives CDR1 SGHNT, CDR2 YENEEA. The CDR3 contains 19 residues. CDR3 nucleotides: TGTGCCAGCAGCAGACCGTCTGTTAGGGGTGGGACAGCCGATTACGAGCAGTACGTC. Translating gives CASSRPSVRGGTADYEQYV.

CDR3 amino acids: CSAGQETYNEQFF. CDR3 in DNA: TGCAGTGCGGGACAGGAAACCTACAATGAGCAGTTCTTC. V gene TRBV20-1 combines with J gene TRBJ2-1, with 8 nucleotides matching TRBD1. The CDR3 sequence is 13 residues long. The germline V gene has CDR1 DFQATT and CDR2 SNEGSKA (reference sequence). V shed 6 bases, J shed 2 bases, and the junction held 3 bases outside the gene matches.

This clonotype was counted at least ten times. This chain links TRBV7-2 with TRBJ2-3, with TRBD2 identical over 9 bases. Germline CDR1 SGHTA, CDR2 FQGNSA. Losses at the gene ends were 4 bases for V and 3 bases for J; bases not matched to a gene: 2. This CDR3 contains 14 residues. The CDR3 DNA reads as TGTGCCAGCAGCTCGGGACTAGCAACAGATACGCAGTATTTT. Protein: CASSSGLATDTQYF.

Ten or more counts support this clonotype. The chain has TRBV6-5 and TRBJ2-4; possible D gene TRBD1, 6 bases. Germline CDR1 MNHEY, CDR2 SVGAGI. The length of the CDR3 is 15 residues. V shed 0 bases and J shed 1 base, with 7 bases lying between them. The CDR3 region is CASSYSRGAKNIQYF. The CDR3 DNA reads TGTGCCAGCAGTTACTCGAGGGGGGCCAAAAACATTCAGTACTTC.

This rearrangement joins TRBV5-1 to TRBJ2-5; D might be TRBD2 (6 bases). Germline V lookup: CDR1 SGHRS, CDR2 YFSETQ. This CDR3 spans 14 amino acids. The V end was cut by 4 bases, the J end by 3 bases, with 13 bases between. CDR3 bases: TGCGCCAGCAGCCTGCAGTCTAGCGAAGAGACCCAGTACTTC. Translated: CASSLQSSEETQYF.

This clonotype was observed a few times. The V call is TRBV7-2, the J call TRBJ2-3, with unresolved D. V lost 4 bases to trimming and J lost 4 bases, with 9 bases between them. CDR3 length: 13 amino acids. CDR1 and CDR2 from the germline V gene are SGHTA and FQGNSA. The CDR3 DNA reads as TGTGCCAGCAGCTCCGACTTCTCAGATACGCAGTATTTT. This codes for CASSSDFSDTQYF.

This clonotype has more than one count but fewer than ten. This chain joins TRBV7-3 and TRBJ2-1; D is undetermined. Trimming left V 3 bases short and J 5 bases short, with 14 bases between. The CDR3 has 15 residues. Germline V gene data show CDR1 as SGHTA and CDR2 as FQGTGA. CDR3 nucleotides: TGTGCCAGCAGCTTGCTCCCTTCGGATGACAATGAGCAGTTCTTC. It encodes CASSLLPSDDNEQFF.

A note on this clonotype: Given the absence of the conserved phenylalanine or tryptophan at the CDR3 end, a read error is likely. This chain connects TRBV10-3 to TRBJ1-1; D is undetermined. Trimming took 2 bases from V and 2 from J, leaving 9 bases between them. This CDR3 comprises 14 residues. Germline V CDR1 and CDR2: ENHRY, SYGVKD. The CDR3 DNA sequence: TGTGCCATCAGTGAGACAGTGCTTAACACTGAAGCTTTCCTT. It specifies CAISETVLNTEAFL.

The chain has TRBV3-1 and TRBJ2-3; D unclear. The CDR3 length is 15 residues. V was clipped by 0 bases and J by 4 bases, with 11 bases between them. The germline V gene has CDR1 LGHDT and CDR2 YNNKEL (reference sequence). DNA of the CDR3: TGTGCCAGCAGCCAAGAGCCCCAAGGTTCAGATACGCAGTATTTT. This codes for CASSQEPQGSDTQYF.

The chain employs TRBV6-5 and TRBJ2-3; 7 bases match TRBD1. The V gene end was trimmed by 8 bases and the J gene end by 5 bases; junction bases not matched to a gene: 10. The germline gives CDR1 MNHEY, CDR2 SVGAGI. The CDR3 totals 14 residues. CDR3 sequence reads: CASPERGLRDTQYF. The CDR3 nucleotides are TGTGCCAGCCCCGAGAGGGGGCTTCGAGATACGCAGTATTTT.

The chain recombines TRBV4-1 with TRBJ1-2, with unresolved D. Germline V CDR1 and CDR2: MGHRA, YSYEKL. This CDR3 has 15 amino acids. Trimming shortened V by 0 bases and J by 2 bases, and 10 bases separated the two germline ends. The DNA of the CDR3 is TGCGCCAGCAGCCAAGAGCTCACAGTGAACTATGGCTACACCTTC. Its translation is CASSQELTVNYGYTF.